A selection of T cell receptor beta chains follows, all from one sample in a study of cytomegalovirus exposure and HLA in healthy donors. Sequenced by immunoSEQ multiplex PCR; TCRdb stores in-frame clones only, minus some. Of about 150,000 clones listed, 65% to 80% are singletons. The specimen was PBMCs. Receptors originate from a woman aged 40 to 50 in good health and CMV-seronegative. Both conserved end residues are part of each CDR3. Each record gives: D gene, V gene, clone size, J gene, CDR3 length, CDR3 protein, CDR3 DNA. A D gene is named only where the DNA matches it firmly. A clone size is listed for some rows: how often the clone was seen (once, few, many), or a class if it is expanded.

>TRBD1|TRBV11-2|NA|TRBJ1-6|14
CASSPRQGNSPLHF
TGTGCCAGCAGCCCAAGACAGGGGAATTCACCCCTCCACTTT
>TRBD2|TRBV7-6|NA|TRBJ2-1|16
CASSFTSGGAYNEQFF
TGTGCCAGCAGCTTTACTAGCGGAGGGGCCTACAATGAGCAGTTCTTC
>NA|TRBV6-1|NA|TRBJ2-7|15
CASSEALHGYYEQYF
TGTGCCAGCAGTGAAGCGCTTCACGGGTACTACGAGCAGTACTTC
>TRBD2|TRBV5-1|NA|TRBJ2-3|19
CASSLGLGTSGSGTDTQYF
TGCGCCAGCAGCTTGGGGTTGGGGACTAGCGGGAGTGGTACAGATACGCAGTATTTT
>TRBD1|TRBV5-1|once|TRBJ2-1|13
CASSRTGGNEQFF
TGCGCCAGCAGCCGAACAGGGGGCAATGAGCAGTTCTTC
>NA|TRBV5-1|NA|TRBJ2-5|16
CASSLAGSGLQETQYF
TGCGCCAGCAGCTTGGCAGGTAGCGGTCTCCAAGAGACCCAGTACTTC
>NA|TRBV27|NA|TRBJ2-2|16
CASSLVNGPNTGELFF
TGTGCCAGCAGTTTAGTCAACGGTCCGAACACCGGGGAGCTGTTTTTT
>NA|TRBV4-1|NA|TRBJ2-7|15
CASSQDHSPLYEQYF
TGCGCCAGCAGCCAAGACCACAGTCCACTCTACGAGCAGTACTTC
>TRBD1|TRBV2|NA|TRBJ2-7|14
CASSAGTGVYEQYF
TGTGCCAGCAGTGCCGGGACAGGAGTCTACGAGCAGTACTTC
>NA|TRBV29-1|NA|TRBJ2-7|12
CSAGAEGYEQYF
TGCAGCGCCGGGGCGGAGGGCTACGAGCAGTACTTC
>TRBD2|TRBV5-1|NA|TRBJ2-1|16
CASSSGLAGGYNEQFF
TGCGCCAGCAGCTCAGGACTAGCGGGAGGGTACAATGAGCAGTTCTTC
>NA|TRBV14|NA|TRBJ1-2|13
CASSQVGVYGYTF
TGTGCCAGCAGCCAAGTCGGGGTCTATGGCTACACCTTC
>TRBD2|TRBV15|NA|TRBJ2-1|14
CATSRGGGYNEQFF
TGTGCCACCAGCAGAGGGGGGGGCTACAATGAGCAGTTCTTC
>TRBD2|TRBV6-1|NA|TRBJ2-1|16
CASREVAGPTGNEQFF
TGTGCCAGCCGCGAAGTAGCGGGACCCACTGGAAATGAGCAGTTCTTC
>NA|TRBV6-1|NA|TRBJ2-7|14
CASSVGRFSYEQYF
TGTGCCAGCAGTGTAGGCAGGTTCTCCTACGAGCAGTACTTC
>NA|TRBV6-7|NA|TRBJ2-2|14
CAPLYGYLTGELFF
TGTGCCCCCCTTTACGGGTACTTGACCGGGGAGCTGTTTTTT
>NA|TRBV27|NA|TRBJ2-3|17
CASSYPEGADSTDTQYF
TGTGCCAGCAGTTACCCCGAGGGAGCCGATAGCACAGATACGCAGTATTTT
>TRBD1|TRBV29-1|NA|TRBJ2-1|15
CSVYSTGTAYNEQFF
TGCAGCGTTTATTCCACCGGGACAGCCTACAATGAGCAGTTCTTC
>NA|TRBV5-4|NA|TRBJ2-3|17
CASSLVGWASTPDTQYF
TGTGCCAGCAGCTTGGTTGGGTGGGCCTCGACCCCAGATACGCAGTATTTT
>NA|TRBV19|NA|TRBJ1-6|15
CASSETGASGSPLHF
TGTGCCAGTAGTGAGACAGGCGCCTCGGGTTCACCCCTCCACTTT
>NA|TRBV25-1|NA|TRBJ2-2|15
CASSELQGGTGELFF
TGTGCCAGCAGTGAACTCCAGGGAGGCACCGGGGAGCTGTTTTTT
>TRBD1|TRBV6-1|NA|TRBJ1-2|15
CASSEPGQGDYGYTF
TGTGCCAGCAGTGAACCGGGACAGGGTGACTATGGCTACACCTTC
>TRBD1|TRBV7-9|few|TRBJ1-1|14
CASSNDRGYTEAFF
TGTGCCAGCAGCAACGACAGGGGTTACACTGAAGCTTTCTTT
>NA|TRBV5-6|NA|TRBJ2-3|13
CASTPREEDTQYF
TGTGCCAGCACCCCCCGAGAGGAAGATACGCAGTATTTT
>NA|TRBV7-5|NA|TRBJ2-5|13
CARSYSPQETQYF
TGTGCCAGAAGCTACTCCCCCCAAGAGACCCAGTACTTC
>NA|TRBV19|NA|TRBJ1-5|15
CASKNTGTPNQPQHF
TGTGCCAGTAAGAACACCGGGACACCAAATCAGCCCCAGCATTTT
>NA|TRBV1|NA|TRBJ2-1|16
CTSSPMTVGGNNEQFF
TGCACCAGCAGCCCCATGACCGTAGGCGGAAACAATGAGCAGTTCTTC
>TRBD1|TRBV5-1|NA|TRBJ1-1|14
CASSLQGVISEAFF
TGCGCCAGCAGCTTGCAGGGGGTAATATCTGAAGCTTTCTTT
>NA|TRBV5-1|NA|TRBJ1-2|15
CASSPRHPSNYGYTF
TGCGCCAGCAGCCCCCGACACCCTTCTAACTATGGCTACACCTTC
>NA|TRBV6-5|NA|TRBJ2-1|15
CASSSPRRGNNEQFF
TGTGCCAGCAGTTCCCCCCGGCGGGGAAACAATGAGCAGTTCTTC
>NA|TRBV7-7|NA|TRBJ2-1|13
CASSLALEGEQFF
TGTGCTAGCAGCTTGGCTCTAGAGGGTGAGCAGTTCTTC
>NA|TRBV6-5|NA|TRBJ1-3|13
CASRRNRGNTIYF
TGTGCCAGCAGAAGGAACAGGGGAAACACCATATATTTT
>NA|TRBV5-1|NA|TRBJ1-2|14
CASSLVRGSYGYTF
TGCGCCAGCAGCTTGGTTCGGGGGTCCTATGGCTACACCTTC
>NA|TRBV4-1|NA|TRBJ1-1|14
CASSHVDQGTEAFF
TGCGCCAGCAGCCACGTCGACCAGGGCACTGAAGCTTTCTTT
>NA|TRBV5-5|NA|TRBJ1-1|12
CASSVTESEAFF
TGTGCCAGCAGCGTGACGGAGTCAGAAGCTTTCTTT
>TRBD1|TRBV7-2|NA|TRBJ1-2|16
CASSLRPGQGDYGYTF
TGTGCCAGCAGCCTGAGACCGGGACAGGGGGACTATGGCTACACCTTC
>TRBD1|TRBV6-1|NA|TRBJ1-1|16
CASSGWGRTGGDEAFF
TGTGCCAGCAGTGGATGGGGTCGGACAGGGGGGGATGAAGCTTTCTTT
>TRBD1|TRBV6-5|NA|TRBJ2-5|14
CASSRGRRVETQYF
TGTGCCAGCAGCAGGGGGCGCAGGGTGGAGACCCAGTACTTC
>NA|TRBV5-5|NA|TRBJ2-7|14
CASSLKGDWNEQYF
TGTGCCAGCAGCTTGAAAGGGGATTGGAACGAGCAGTACTTC
>TRBD1|TRBV5-1|NA|TRBJ2-2|16
CASSLQGQGAGGELFF
TGCGCCAGCAGCCTCCAGGGACAGGGGGCTGGCGGGGAGCTGTTTTTT
>NA|TRBV11-2|NA|TRBJ1-2|15
CASSSGPTETYGYTF
TGTGCCAGCAGCTCCGGCCCGACGGAGACCTATGGCTACACCTTC
>NA|TRBV6-1|NA|TRBJ1-5|15
CASSEEFTGNQPQHF
TGTGCCAGCAGTGAAGAATTTACAGGGAATCAGCCCCAGCATTTT
>NA|TRBV5-1|NA|TRBJ2-7|13
CASSLRTEDEQYF
TGCGCCAGCAGCTTACGGACAGAGGACGAGCAGTACTTC
>TRBD2|TRBV7-7|once|TRBJ2-1|14
CASSFTSGSNEQFF
TGTGCTAGCAGCTTTACTAGCGGGTCTAATGAGCAGTTCTTC
>NA|TRBV6-5|NA|TRBJ1-2|15
CASSSGITALNGYTF
TGTGCCAGCAGCTCCGGGATAACGGCTCTTAATGGCTACACCTTC
>NA|TRBV11-3|NA|TRBJ1-1|16
CASSFSNPGGRTEAFF
TGTGCCAGCAGCTTCTCGAACCCGGGCGGGCGGACTGAAGCTTTCTTT
>TRBD2|TRBV2|NA|TRBJ2-7|12
CASGRGRDEQYF
TGTGCCAGCGGGAGGGGTCGCGACGAGCAGTACTTC
>TRBD1|TRBV7-9|NA|TRBJ1-4|15
CASSFFGTDNEKLFF
TGTGCCAGCAGCTTTTTTGGGACAGATAATGAAAAACTGTTTTTT
>NA|TRBV19|NA|TRBJ1-6|16
CASRSPQGTYNSPLHF
TGTGCCAGTAGGTCCCCCCAGGGCACCTATAATTCACCCCTCCACTTT
>NA|TRBV7-9|NA|TRBJ1-4|14
CASCPSEVGEKLFF
TGTGCCAGCTGCCCATCAGAGGTGGGTGAAAAACTGTTTTTT
>TRBD2|TRBV7-9|NA|TRBJ2-3|16
CASSTGTSGSTDTQYF
TGTGCCAGCAGCACTGGGACTAGCGGGAGCACAGATACGCAGTATTTT
>TRBD2|TRBV2|NA|TRBJ2-1|14
CATGTTSSYNEQFF
TGTGCCACTGGGACTACTAGCTCCTACAATGAGCAGTTCTTC
>TRBD1|TRBV28|NA|TRBJ1-1|14
CASSLPQGGTEAFF
TGTGCCAGCAGTTTACCTCAGGGGGGCACTGAAGCTTTCTTT
>NA|TRBV6-5|NA|TRBJ2-5|14
CASSYGPGGETQYF
TGTGCCAGCAGTTACGGGCCAGGGGGGGAGACCCAGTACTTC
>NA|TRBV6-1|NA|TRBJ1-5|12
CASRATNQPQHF
TGTGCCAGCAGGGCAACCAATCAGCCCCAGCATTTT